This T cell receptor beta chain was recorded in a study of cytomegalovirus exposure and HLA in healthy donors. Study-wide results and limits: Subsequent analysis found a tendency for first-cohort TCR clusters to co-occur within the 120 or so validation repertoires. The study recorded 150 to 200 TCR beta chains that were cytomegalovirus-associated. Specificity for CMV antigens was confirmed in vitro for a few of the CMV-associated chains.

Assay used: immunoSEQ multiplex PCR; TCRdb lists only in-frame clones, some missing. The sample lists fewer than 200,000 clones, over 85% seen once, with under 13% in the top ten. The CDR3 covers 17 residues. The V end lost 1 base, the J end lost 8 bases, and 23 bases lay between the germline ends. Per the germline V gene, CDR1 is MDHEN and CDR2 is SYDVKM. This clone was seen once. Its antigen remains unidentified. Sequenced material: PBMCs. V and J are TRBV28 and TRBJ1-2; no definite D call. This receptor was identified in a woman younger than 30 in good health and CMV-seropositive. The DNA of the CDR3 is TGTGCCAGCAGTTTATTTATCCGGGAGACCCCTTCTGGGGGCTACACCTTC. Its translation is CASSLFIRETPSGGYTF.